The sequence of this TCR beta chain was determined in a study of early T cells in non-severe SARS-CoV-2 infection. The CDR3 consists of 13 residues. Germline CDR1 is SGHDN and CDR2 is FVKESK. V lost 2 bases to trimming and J lost 1 base, with 5 bases between them. TCRdb re-called the 5' RACE reads through MiXCR, storing one row per CDR3 protein. The sample lists tens of thousands of distinct CDR3 sequences, 5.5% to 6.5% seen once, with around 12% in the top ten. This clonotype has at least ten counts. The source is an adult who was a healthcare worker with PCR-confirmed SARS-CoV-2 infection or an uninfected control (not recorded which). This chain connects TRBV14 to TRBJ1-1; D is unresolved. Sample: whole blood. CDR3 nucleotides: TGTGCCAGCAGCCAATCGGGGAACACTGAAGCTTTCTTT. It translates to CASSQSGNTEAFF.